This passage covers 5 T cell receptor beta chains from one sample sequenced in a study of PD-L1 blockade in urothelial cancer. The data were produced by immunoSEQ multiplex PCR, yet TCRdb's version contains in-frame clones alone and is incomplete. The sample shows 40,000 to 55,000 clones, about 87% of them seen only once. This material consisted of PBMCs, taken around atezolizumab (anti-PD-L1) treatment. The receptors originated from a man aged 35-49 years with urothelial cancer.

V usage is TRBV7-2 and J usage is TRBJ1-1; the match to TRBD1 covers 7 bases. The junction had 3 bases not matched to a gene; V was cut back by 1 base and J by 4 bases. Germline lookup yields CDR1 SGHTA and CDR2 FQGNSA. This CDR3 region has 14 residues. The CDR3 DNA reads TGTGCCAGCAGCTTAGGACAGGGAAGCACTGAAGCTTTCTTT. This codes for CASSLGQGSTEAFF.

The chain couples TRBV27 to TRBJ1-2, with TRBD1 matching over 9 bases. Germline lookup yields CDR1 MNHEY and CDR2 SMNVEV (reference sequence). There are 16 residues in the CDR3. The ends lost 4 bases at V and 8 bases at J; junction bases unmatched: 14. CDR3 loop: CASSSTTGTGWGGYTF. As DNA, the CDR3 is TGTGCCAGCAGTTCGACTACCGGGACAGGGTGGGGAGGCTACACCTTC.

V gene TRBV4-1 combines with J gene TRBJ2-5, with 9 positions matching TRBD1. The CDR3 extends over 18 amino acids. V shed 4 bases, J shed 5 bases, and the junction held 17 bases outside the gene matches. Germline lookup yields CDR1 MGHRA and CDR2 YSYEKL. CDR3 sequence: CASSPIIAHRDREETQYF. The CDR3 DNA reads TGCGCCAGCAGCCCAATTATTGCTCACCGGGACAGGGAGGAGACCCAGTACTTC.

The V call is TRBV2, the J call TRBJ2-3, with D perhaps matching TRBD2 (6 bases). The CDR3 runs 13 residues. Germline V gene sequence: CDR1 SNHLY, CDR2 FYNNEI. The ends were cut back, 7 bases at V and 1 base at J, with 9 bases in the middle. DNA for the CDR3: TGTGCCAGCATTATAGCGGGCACAGATACGCAGTATTTT. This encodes CASIIAGTDTQYF.

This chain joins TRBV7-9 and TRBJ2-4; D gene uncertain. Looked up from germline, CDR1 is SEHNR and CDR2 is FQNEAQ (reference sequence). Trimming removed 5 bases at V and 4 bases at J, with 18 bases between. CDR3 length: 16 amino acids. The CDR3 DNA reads TGTGCCAGCAGCCCAGAACCCATGGTACCGAAAAACATTCAGTACTTC. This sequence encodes CASSPEPMVPKNIQYF.